Described below is a single T cell receptor (beta chain) sequence and its context. The antigen is not known. The PCR was carried out with 60 Vbeta primers and 13 Jbeta primers. Original processing notes: Among the unique TCR beta chains that a later analysis counted, 75 million to 85 million in all, 10 million to 13 million were shared. This table comes from immunoSEQ multiplex PCR, and its TCRdb copy is limited to in-frame clones, with some not included. The V and J calls and clone size were taken over from that table, and D and trimming were inferred from the DNA. The profile shows approximately 94,000 clones, 76% of them singletons. The data stem from a study of cytomegalovirus exposure and HLA in healthy donors. Study as a whole: Out of a few hundred genotyped donors, roughly 80% belonged to the Caucasian-associated ancestry cluster.

Findings of the study overall: Later, an analysis found that common viral pathogens appeared to be linked with several of the most significant clusters. In a later analysis, a genetic analysis reported fewer productive-TCR N-insertions in an Asian-associated ancestry cluster than the cohort average.

The sequence was collected from a man under 40 in good health and CMV-seropositive. The specimen sequenced was PBMCs.

As DNA, the CDR3 is TGTGCCAGCAGCCGGACAGCCCACAATGAGCAGTTCTTC. Its protein is CASSRTAHNEQFF. J is TRBJ2-1 and V is TRBV7-2, with D possibly TRBD1 on 6 matching bases. V was clipped by 5 bases and J by 5 bases, with 10 bases between them. Germline CDR1 is SGHTA and CDR2 is FQGNSA. This CDR3 contains 13 residues.